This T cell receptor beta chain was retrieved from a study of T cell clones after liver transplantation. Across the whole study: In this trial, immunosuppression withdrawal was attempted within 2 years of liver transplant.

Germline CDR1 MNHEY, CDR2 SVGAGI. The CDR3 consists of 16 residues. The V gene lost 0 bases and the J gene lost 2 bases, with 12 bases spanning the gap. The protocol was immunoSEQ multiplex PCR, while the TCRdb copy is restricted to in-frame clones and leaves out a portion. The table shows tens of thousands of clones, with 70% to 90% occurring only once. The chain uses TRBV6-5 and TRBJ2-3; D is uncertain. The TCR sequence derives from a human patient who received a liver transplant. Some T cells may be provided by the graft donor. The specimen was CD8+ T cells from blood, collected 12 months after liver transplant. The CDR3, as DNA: TGTGCCAGCAGTTACTCTTCCCAGCCATTCACAGATACGCAGTATTTT. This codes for CASSYSSQPFTDTQYF.